The 26 T cell receptor beta chains presented below share a single source sample, sequenced in a study of cytomegalovirus exposure and HLA in healthy donors. 13 Jbeta primers and 60 Vbeta primers were used for the PCR. Here immunoSEQ multiplex PCR was the method, and the copy in TCRdb shows in-frame clones only, minus some. The sample contains about 73,000 clones, 60% to 75% of which appear only once. Sequenced material: PBMCs. The receptors come from a man between 65 and 80 years old in good health and CMV-seronegative.

This sequence joins TRBV29-1 and TRBJ2-1, with 9 nucleotides matching TRBD1. Germline CDR1 reads SQVTM; CDR2 reads ANQGSEA. This CDR3 spans 14 amino acids. J lost 9 bases, V lost 8 bases, and 14 bases had no gene match. The CDR3, as DNA: TGCAGCACCCAACGAGGACAGGGGTTCGGTGAGCAGTTCTTC. This encodes CSTQRGQGFGEQFF.

The chain has TRBV10-1 and TRBJ2-2; 9 bases agree with TRBD1. V shed 6 bases, J shed 5 bases, and the junction held 4 bases outside the gene matches. The CDR3 extends over 14 amino acids. Germline V gene data show CDR1 as WNHNN and CDR2 as SYGVQD (reference sequence). The CDR3 DNA sequence: TGCGCCAGCAGCACTGGACAGGGGACCGGGGAGCTGTTTTTT. This encodes CASSTGQGTGELFF.

The chain uses TRBV2 and TRBJ2-3, with TRBD2 matching over 8 bases. V was pared by 8 bases and J by 0 bases, with 7 bases of the junction left unmatched. Germline CDR1 reads SNHLY; CDR2 reads FYNNEI. The CDR3 runs to 15 residues. This chain's CDR3 is CASLELAVSTDTQYF. The CDR3 coding sequence is TGTGCCAGCCTCGAACTAGCGGTTAGCACAGATACGCAGTATTTT.

The chain links TRBV7-9 to TRBJ2-5; a weak D match, TRBD1 (6 bases). Germline-derived CDR1 and CDR2 are SEHNR and FQNEAQ (reference sequence). This CDR3 spans 13 amino acids. V lost 3 bases and J 4 bases, leaving 9 bases between the germline ends. DNA for the CDR3: TGTGCCAGCAGCTTCGACAGGCCAGAGACCCAGTACTTC. This gives the protein CASSFDRPETQYF.

The chain has TRBV19 and TRBJ2-1; 7 positions match TRBD2. With V trimmed by 5 bases and J by 7 bases, 17 bases remained unmatched. The germline V gene encodes CDR1 LNHDA and CDR2 SQIVND (reference sequence). This CDR3 comprises 17 residues. DNA of the CDR3: TGTGCCAGTAGTCCACTCCGTGGGGGGGAGGGCCGAAATGAGCAGTTCTTC. This translates into CASSPLRGGEGRNEQFF.

This clone was detected only a few times. The chain employs TRBV2 and TRBJ1-2; D gene unclear. The CDR3 is made up of 14 amino acids. Trimming removed 7 bases from V and 8 bases from J, with 20 bases in between. Germline V gene lookup returns CDR1 SNHLY and CDR2 FYNNEI. This CDR3 reads CASTLRPRGDGYTF. The CDR3, as DNA: TGTGCCAGCACTCTCCGGCCCCGGGGTGACGGCTACACCTTC.

In the case of this clone: The same CDR3 also results from other DNA sequences found in this sample. The V call is TRBV2, the J call TRBJ1-5, with TRBD1 matching 8 bases. V gave up 6 bases and J gave up 2 bases; unmatched junction bases: 3. The CDR3 runs 14 residues. The V gene's germline CDR1 is SNHLY and CDR2 FYNNEI. This chain's CDR3 is CASRETGGNQPQHF. CDR3 nucleotide sequence: TGTGCCAGCAGAGAGACAGGGGGCAATCAGCCCCAGCATTTT. Based on the CDR3 plus reference TRBV2 and TRBJ1-5, the full variable domain is EPEVTQTPSHQVTQMGQEVILRCVPISNHLYFYWYRQILGQKVEFLVSFYNNEISEKSEIFDDQFSVERPDGSNFTLKIRSTKLEDSAMYFCASRETGGNQPQHFGDGTRLSIL.

The chain uses TRBV19 and TRBJ1-2, with D perhaps TRBD1 (5 bases). Trimming took off 0 bases at V and 5 bases at J, with 7 bases between the two ends. The CDR3 covers 13 residues. Per the germline V gene, CDR1 is LNHDA and CDR2 is SQIVND (reference sequence). DNA of the CDR3: TGTGCCAGTAGTATAGACAGGGATTATGGCTACACCTTC. It translates to CASSIDRDYGYTF.

The chain employs TRBV11-2 and TRBJ2-7, with TRBD2 identical over 9 bases. The germline gives CDR1 SGHAT, CDR2 FQNNGV. The CDR3 contains 13 residues. The V segment lost 8 bases and the J segment 4 bases; nucleotides outside the gene matches: 6. In DNA, the CDR3 is TGTGCCAGCGGCATAGCGGGAGAATACGAGCAGTACTTC. Its protein product is CASGIAGEYEQYF.

The chain joins TRBV10-3 to TRBJ2-7; the match to TRBD2 covers 14 bases. The V gene end was trimmed by 8 bases and the J gene end by 6 bases; junction bases not matched to a gene: 3. CDR3 length: 13 amino acids. Germline loops: CDR1 ENHRY, CDR2 SYGVKD. The CDR3 is CAISGLAGGEQYF. The CDR3 nucleotides read TGTGCCATCTCTGGACTAGCGGGAGGCGAGCAGTACTTC.

The chain uses TRBV10-1 and TRBJ2-3, with D tentatively TRBD2 (6 bases). Germline V CDR1 and CDR2: WNHNN, SYGVQD (reference sequence). V shed 6 bases and J shed 6 bases, with 19 bases lying between them. The CDR3 covers 15 residues. CDR3 loop: CASSTTPEGPDTQYF. The CDR3 nucleotides read TGCGCCAGCAGCACCACTCCGGAGGGTCCCGATACGCAGTATTTT.

This rearrangement joins TRBV19 to TRBJ2-5; 9 bases map to TRBD1. Losses at the gene ends were 6 bases for V and 4 bases for J; bases not matched to a gene: 9. Germline CDR1 and CDR2: LNHDA and SQIVND (reference sequence). The CDR3 consists of 15 residues. CDR3 DNA: TGTGCCAGTAGCCAGACAGGGGGAGGTGGAGAGACCCAGTACTTC. Amino acid sequence: CASSQTGGGGETQYF.

The chain combines TRBV27 with TRBJ1-1, with 7 bases aligning to TRBD1. From germline, CDR1 is MNHEY and CDR2 SMNVEV (reference sequence). The V and J ends lost 3 bases and 5 bases, in that order; junction bases with no gene match: 9. The length of the CDR3 is 15 residues. CDR3 protein: CASSFVGYRGTEAFF. The DNA for the CDR3 is TGTGCCAGCAGTTTCGTCGGGTACAGGGGAACTGAAGCTTTCTTT.

This chain links TRBV7-9 with TRBJ2-1, with D possibly matching TRBD2 (6 bases). Germline CDR1 SEHNR, CDR2 FQNEAQ (reference sequence). CDR3 length: 13 residues. The V end was cut by 7 bases, the J end by 10 bases, with 17 bases between. The CDR3 spells CASTAGTGVEQFF. CDR3 in DNA: TGTGCCAGCACCGCCGGCACGGGGGTAGAGCAGTTCTTC. Filled out from reference TRBV7-9 and TRBJ2-1, the complete variable domain reads DTGVSQNPRHKITKRGQNVTFRCDPISEHNRLYWYRQTLGQGPEFLTYFQNEAQLEKSRLLSDRFSAERPKGSFSTLEIQRTEQGDSAMYLCASTAGTGVEQFFGPGTRLTVL.

CDR3 region: CASSRDSTSETQYF. The CDR3 region has the DNA TGTGCCAGCAGCCGGGACAGCACTTCAGAGACCCAGTACTTC. The chain links TRBV11-3 to TRBJ2-5; 7 nucleotides line up with TRBD1. The CDR3 extends over 14 amino acids. Germline trimming cut 5 bases from V and 4 bases from J; bases unmatched to any gene: 7. The germline V gene has CDR1 SGHNT and CDR2 YENEEA.

The gene calls are TRBV7-2 and TRBJ2-5; 7 bases fit TRBD1. The CDR3 has 13 amino acids. V shed 3 bases and J 3 bases; nucleotides not matched to a gene: 1. Germline loops: CDR1 SGHTA, CDR2 FQGNSA. Written as DNA, the CDR3 is TGTGCCAGCAGCTTGGGACAGAAAGAGACCCAGTACTTC. Residues: CASSLGQKETQYF.

V and J are TRBV19 and TRBJ2-5; 7 positions agree with TRBD2. Germline CDR1 LNHDA, CDR2 SQIVND (reference sequence). This CDR3 has 12 amino acids. The trim removed 8 bases at V and 7 bases at J, leaving 7 bases unmatched. The CDR3: CASAGVRGTQYF. DNA for the CDR3: TGTGCCAGTGCGGGGGTCCGGGGGACCCAGTACTTC.

The chain uses TRBV29-1 and TRBJ2-5, with 11 bases aligning to TRBD2. Germline V gives CDR1 SQVTM, CDR2 ANQGSEA. The CDR3 totals 15 residues. The V and J ends lost 6 bases and 5 bases, in that order; junction bases with no gene match: 11. The CDR3 DNA reads as TGCAGCGTCGAGACTAGCGGGGTGCGGGGGGAGACCCAGTACTTC. Its translation is CSVETSGVRGETQYF.

The chain couples TRBV27 to TRBJ2-2; D not resolved. CDR1 is MNHEY and CDR2 is SMNVEV in the germline V gene (reference sequence). The CDR3 has 13 residues. V was trimmed by 5 bases and J by 8 bases, leaving 12 bases between them. CDR3 sequence: CASSPYTVGELFF. The CDR3 nucleotides read TGTGCCAGCAGTCCTTACACCGTTGGGGAGCTGTTTTTT.

This chain joins TRBV7-9 and TRBJ1-1, with a tentative D call TRBD1 (5 bases). The length of the CDR3 is 13 residues. Germline CDR1 SEHNR, CDR2 FQNEAQ (reference sequence). V lost 2 bases to trimming and J lost 8 bases, with 12 bases between them. CDR3 nucleotides: TGTGCCAGCAGCTTAATCCAGGGACTCGAAGCTTTCTTT. Translated: CASSLIQGLEAFF. Filled out from reference TRBV7-9 and TRBJ1-1, the complete variable domain reads DTGVSQNPRHKITKRGQNVTFRCDPISEHNRLYWYRQTLGQGPEFLTYFQNEAQLEKSRLLSDRFSAERPKGSFSTLEIQRTEQGDSAMYLCASSLIQGLEAFFGQGTRLTVV.

This clone was seen a handful of times. V gene TRBV4-1 combines with J gene TRBJ1-4, with 7 bases identical to TRBD1. After removal of 4 bases from V and 13 bases from J, the junction contained 9 bases not matched to a gene. The CDR3 consists of 13 residues. Per the germline V gene, CDR1 is MGHRA and CDR2 is YSYEKL. CDR3 DNA sequence: TGCGCCAGCAGCCGAAGGGGGCAGGGGATACTGTTTTTT. This sequence encodes CASSRRGQGILFF.

This chain links TRBV7-2 with TRBJ1-4, with 12 bases that match TRBD1. Germline V gene sequence: CDR1 SGHTA, CDR2 FQGNSA. The ends lost 1 base at V and 8 bases at J; junction bases unmatched: 2. CDR3 length equals 15 residues. The CDR3 reads CASSLGGTGGEKLFF. In nucleotides, the CDR3 is TGTGCCAGCAGCTTAGGGGGGACAGGGGGCGAAAAACTGTTTTTT.

This clone appeared once. The V and J genes are TRBV5-1 and TRBJ1-1, with D hard to call. Trimming removed 0 bases from V and 0 bases from J, with 6 bases in between. CDR3 length: 14 amino acids. Germline CDR1 and CDR2: SGHRS and YFSETQ. The CDR3, as DNA: TGCGCCAGCAGCTTGGTCAGCGTGAACACTGAAGCTTTCTTT. Translating gives CASSLVSVNTEAFF.

The chain carries TRBV5-8 and TRBJ2-1, with D maybe TRBD1 (5 bases). Between the trimmed V and J ends, which lost 0 bases and 10 bases, there was a span of 8 bases. CDR1 is SGHTS, CDR2 YDEGEE, per germline. The CDR3 covers 12 residues. CDR3 region: CASSLGGPEQFF. CDR3 nucleotide sequence: TGTGCCAGCAGCTTGGGGGGCCCGGAGCAGTTCTTC. The whole variable domain, filled in from reference TRBV5-8 and TRBJ2-1, reads EAGVTQSPTHLIKTRGQQATLRCSPISGHTSVYWYQQALGLGLQFLLWYDEGEERNRGNFPPRFSGRQFPNYSSELNVNALELEDSALYLCASSLGGPEQFFGPGTRLTVL.

This sequence joins TRBV2 and TRBJ2-1; D gene unclear. Germline V lookup: CDR1 SNHLY, CDR2 FYNNEI. The CDR3 spans 11 residues. V gave up 3 bases and J gave up 8 bases, with 5 bases separating them. CDR3 coding DNA: TGTGCCAGCAGTGAGCTAGATGAGCAGTTCTTC. Residues: CASSELDEQFF.

The V call is TRBV6-5, the J call TRBJ1-2; no clear D. V gave up 6 bases and J gave up 4 bases, with 18 bases separating them. Germline CDR1 is MNHEY and CDR2 is SVGAGI. This CDR3 has 15 residues. CDR3 protein: CASSETELGVYGYTF. The CDR3 nucleotides read TGTGCCAGCAGCGAAACAGAGCTCGGCGTCTATGGCTACACCTTC.